The sequence of this T cell receptor (beta chain) was determined in a study of blood T cell repertoires in COVID-19 (dated by TCRdb to 2018 to 2020). With regard to the full study: The collaborator samples originated in the United States, Italy and Spain and spanned the acute and convalescent phases of COVID-19. Deeply sampled blood TCRbeta repertoires from subjects exposed to, actively infected with, or recovered from COVID-19 were included in the dataset. A de-identified subject ID, COVID-19 status, age in years and sex were almost always included in the sample metadata. The samples were drawn from the first 160 participants of the ongoing ImmuneRACE study and from over 950 subjects provided by 6 global collaborators. The material from the prospective study consisted of cDNA or gDNA derived from T cells, B-cell-depleted T cells, or PBMCs. Where available, HLA class I and class II types were taken from metadata supplied by the sample provider and were not determined by assay-based typing. A freely available public database, intended as a resource for researchers studying the immune response to SARS-CoV-2, is where the repertoires were released. Overall study results and their limits: The quantity of clinical and demographic metadata differed by source and by participant and was supplied without curation.

Points on this clone: What this receptor recognizes is not known. No base quality values were provided; no much bigger clone lies one nucleotide off.

The collaborating institutions used their own protocols to collect whole blood in K2EDTA tubes. Collaborator samples were shipped for TCRbeta analysis as frozen whole blood, isolated PBMCs, or DNA extracted from either sample type. TCRbeta CDR3 regions were amplified from genomic DNA by means of the immunoSEQ Assay, a bias-controlled multiplex PCR. Turning to the authors' computational methods: Nucleated cell counts per sample were estimated from amplification of reference gene primers within the assay. To quantify the absolute abundance of each unique TCRbeta CDR3 rearrangement, sequence reads were collapsed and filtered. For each sample, productive Simpson clonality was calculated by taking the square root of Simpson's diversity index across productive rearrangements. Drawn from immuneACCESS, this table holds only the in-frame rearrangements with V and J called that TCRdb kept. Clones are partly lost; checked studies trace under half to an unresolved V gene and leave the rest unexplained. The V and J calls and clone size were taken over from that table, and D and trimming were inferred from the DNA. This sample holds 130,000 to 150,000 clones; approximately 82% were observed only once. Jointly, the top ten make up 12% to 15% of the sample.

The germline V gene encodes CDR1 SGHDT and CDR2 YYEEEE. The germline ends are 16 bases apart after V is trimmed by 3 bases and J by 6 bases. From the cysteine up to the phenylalanine, the CDR3 has a length of 16 residues. Just the 48-base CDR3 DNA is kept, in frame starting at base 1. The rearrangement joined TRBV5-6 to TRBJ1-6; the D gene is possibly TRBD1, with 6 bases matching. The sample taken for sequencing was peripheral blood. The sequence was obtained from a human donor with acute or convalescent COVID-19. The donor label of this sample is uncertain. The DNA sequence follows: TGTGCCAGCAGCTCGAAAACCACCAGGGGTAATTCACCCCTCCACTTT. Its coded protein is CASSSKTTRGNSPLHF.